A selection of T cell receptor beta chains follows, all from one sample in a study of blood T cell repertoires in COVID-19. Only in-frame clones appear in the TCRdb table, and some are missing; sequencing was by immunoSEQ multiplex PCR. This repertoire shows around 260,000 clones, approximately 86% found once; its top ten account for around 0.7%. What was sequenced was peripheral blood. The source of these receptors is a human donor in a cohort sampled during active COVID-19. Each CDR3 is given with its conserved first and last residue. D genes are given only for firm matches. A clone size is listed for some rows: how often the clone was seen (once, few, many), or a class if it is expanded.

CDR3 DNA | CDR3 protein | D gene | J gene | clone size | V gene
TGTGCCAGCAGCCAAGGGGCCTCCAGCTCCTACGAGCAGTACTTC | CASSQGASSSYEQYF | . | TRBJ2-7 | . | TRBV7-6
TGTGCCAGCAGCTTGGAACGCAGGGGATCGGGCGGCTACACCTTC | CASSLERRGSGGYTF | . | TRBJ1-2 | . | TRBV5-6
TGCGCCAGCAGCCTAGGGACAGAGACTTATCAGCCCCAGCATTTT | CASSLGTETYQPQHF | TRBD1 | TRBJ1-5 | . | TRBV4-3
TGTGCCAGCAGCCCAATCGGCGGGGTCTCTGAAGCTTTCTTT | CASSPIGGVSEAFF | . | TRBJ1-1 | . | TRBV9
TGTGCCAGCAGCAGAGCCGGGACTAGCGGTTCCTACGAGCAGTACTTC | CASSRAGTSGSYEQYF | TRBD2 | TRBJ2-7 | . | TRBV7-9
TGTGCCAGCAGCTTGGCAGGGCCGTCCTACGAGCAGTACTTC | CASSLAGPSYEQYF | . | TRBJ2-7 | once | TRBV5-4
TGTGCCAGCAGTTACTCTAATAGTTACGAGCAGTACTTC | CASSYSNSYEQYF | . | TRBJ2-7 | . | TRBV6-5
TGTGCCAGCAGCTACCGAGGAGTGGAGCAGTTCTTC | CASSYRGVEQFF | . | TRBJ2-1 | . | TRBV7-2
TGTGCCAGCAGTCCCCCGGGACAGGTCAATCAGCCCCAGCATTTT | CASSPPGQVNQPQHF | TRBD1 | TRBJ1-5 | . | TRBV25-1
TGTGCCAGCAGTTATGAGTACCCTCGCACTGAAGCTTTCTTT | CASSYEYPRTEAFF | . | TRBJ1-1 | . | TRBV6-5
TGTGCCAGCAGTGTCACGAACACCGGGGAGCTGTTTTTT | CASSVTNTGELFF | . | TRBJ2-2 | . | TRBV12-3/TRBV12-4
TGTGCCTGGAACACTCCTGGAGGGGGGGTAATTTTT | CAWNTPGGGVIF | . | TRBJ1-4 | . | TRBV30
TGCGCCAGCGCATCAGGGGACACAGATACGCAGTATTTT | CASASGDTDTQYF | . | TRBJ2-3 | few | TRBV23-1
TGTGCCATCAGGGCTGGACAGGGGACGACAGATACGCAGTATTTT | CAIRAGQGTTDTQYF | TRBD1 | TRBJ2-3 | once | TRBV10-3
TGCAGTGCTGACCGGACCCAGCGGCTGTTCTTC | CSADRTQRLFF | . | TRBJ2-1 | . | TRBV20-1
TGTGCCAGCAGCGGGGGACGGTCTAACTATGGCTACACCTTC | CASSGGRSNYGYTF | . | TRBJ1-2 | . | TRBV2
TGTGCCATCAGTGAGTCGTTAGGGGATCAGCCCCAGCATTTT | CAISESLGDQPQHF | . | TRBJ1-5 | . | TRBV10-3
TGTGCCAGCTCACTGACACCGAACACTGAAGCTTTCTTT | CASSLTPNTEAFF | . | TRBJ1-1 | few | TRBV18
TGTGCCAGCAGATCATGGGACAGGGCGGGCTCTTCTGGAAACACCATATATTTT | CASRSWDRAGSSGNTIYF | TRBD1 | TRBJ1-3 | . | TRBV3-1/TRBV3-2
TGTGCCAGCAACCCTAGGTCGAACACCGGGGAGCTGTTTTTT | CASNPRSNTGELFF | . | TRBJ2-2 | . | TRBV5-6
TGTGCCAGCAGTTCTATTCCGGGACAGGAAGCTTTCTTT | CASSSIPGQEAFF | TRBD1 | TRBJ1-1 | . | TRBV28
TGCGCCAGCAGCTCCAACGGGAAGGCTGGAAACACCATATATTTT | CASSSNGKAGNTIYF | . | TRBJ1-3 | . | TRBV5-1
TGCGCCAGCAGCCAACCATTCCAGGGAAAGAACACTGAAGCTTTCTTT | CASSQPFQGKNTEAFF | . | TRBJ1-1 | . | TRBV4-1
TGTGCCACACCGGGACTAGCGGGGAACTATGAGCAGTTCTTC | CATPGLAGNYEQFF | TRBD2 | TRBJ2-1 | . | TRBV24-1